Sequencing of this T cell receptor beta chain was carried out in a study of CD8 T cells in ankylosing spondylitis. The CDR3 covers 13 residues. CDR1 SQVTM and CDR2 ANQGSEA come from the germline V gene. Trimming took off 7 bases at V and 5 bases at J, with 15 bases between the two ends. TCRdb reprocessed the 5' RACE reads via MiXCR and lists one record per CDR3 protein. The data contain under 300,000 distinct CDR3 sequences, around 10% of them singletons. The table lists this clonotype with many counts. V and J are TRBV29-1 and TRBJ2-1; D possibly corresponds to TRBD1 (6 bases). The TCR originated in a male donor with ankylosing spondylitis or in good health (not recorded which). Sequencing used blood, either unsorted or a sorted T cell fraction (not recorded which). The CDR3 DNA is TGCAGCGGCCGACAGGCGTCGGACAATGAGCAGTTCTTC. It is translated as CSGRQASDNEQFF.